Listed below are T cell receptor beta chains from one sample, sequenced in a study of T cell responses to AZD1222 COVID-19 vaccine. The table came from immunoSEQ multiplex PCR; TCRdb's copy has only in-frame clones and leaves some out. This sample has roughly 100,000 clones, with roughly 84% found just once. The source material was peripheral blood, sampled on day 0 of AZD1222 vaccination. Receptor source: an adult in good health. The CDR3 runs from the conserved cysteine through the conserved F or W. A D gene is named only where the DNA matches it firmly. The listing skips clone size in some rows; elsewhere it reads once, few, many or a size class.

clone_size j_call v_call d_call cdr3_nt cdr3_aa
- TRBJ1-2 TRBV20-1 - TGCAGTGCTGTGATGGGTTATGGCTACACCTTC CSAVMGYGYTF
- TRBJ2-1 TRBV12-3/TRBV12-4 TRBD2 TGTGCCAGCAAAGGCGGGGGGGCGTCTGAGCAGTTCTTC CASKGGGASEQFF
few TRBJ2-2 TRBV6-5 TRBD2 TGTGCCAGCAGTAACCCGGGGGGGGCCGGGGAGCTGTTTTTT CASSNPGGAGELFF
- TRBJ2-7 TRBV19 - TGTGCCAGTAGTATAGAAGGCGCAGCAACCTACGAGCAGTACTTC CASSIEGAATYEQYF
- TRBJ1-5 TRBV7-6 - TGTGCCAGCAGCTTAGCCGGCGATCAGCCCCAGCATTTT CASSLAGDQPQHF
- TRBJ1-2 TRBV5-1 TRBD1 TGCGCCAGCAGCCTAGATACAGGGGATACGAGGGGCTACACCTTC CASSLDTGDTRGYTF
- TRBJ1-3 TRBV19 - TGTGCCAGTAGGACCTTTTCGGGGCGGTCTGGAAACACCATATATTTT CASRTFSGRSGNTIYF
- TRBJ2-7 TRBV7-8 TRBD2 TGTGCCAGCAGCCCACAGGGCGGGAGGGCTATCCGCTACGAGCAGTACTTC CASSPQGGRAIRYEQYF
- TRBJ2-1 TRBV7-6 - TGTGCCAGCAGCCGACAGCGGGTAAGGGATGAGCAGTTCTTC CASSRQRVRDEQFF
- TRBJ2-7 TRBV6-5 - TGTGCCAGCACCCGGACGGACTCCTACGAGCAGTACTTC CASTRTDSYEQYF
- TRBJ1-2 TRBV7-2 - TGTGCCAGCAGTCCACAGGGTTTCTATGGCTACACCTTC CASSPQGFYGYTF
- TRBJ1-1 TRBV6-5 TRBD1 TGTGCCAGCAGGGACAGGGGGGCGGGAACTGAAGCTTTCTTT CASRDRGAGTEAFF
- TRBJ2-2 TRBV5-1 - TGCGCCAGCAGCTTCGGGGGGCAGGACACCGGGGAGCTGTTTTTT CASSFGGQDTGELFF
- TRBJ2-1 TRBV28 - TGTGCCAGCAGTTTAGGCTCCTACAATGAGCAGTTCTTC CASSLGSYNEQFF
few TRBJ1-3 TRBV3-1/TRBV3-2 - TGTGCCAGCAGCCAACGAGGGACGAGAAACACCATATATTTT CASSQRGTRNTIYF
- TRBJ1-1 TRBV6-5 - TGTGCCAGCAGTTACCTTCAGGGGAACACTGAAGCTTTCTTT CASSYLQGNTEAFF
- TRBJ1-6 TRBV6-2/TRBV6-3 - TGTGCCAGCAGTTACCCAGGGATGGTTTCACCCCTCCACTTT CASSYPGMVSPLHF
- TRBJ2-7 TRBV7-2 TRBD2 TGTGCCAGCAGCTTAGCCCTGGGACTAGCGGGAGTTGGGGAGCAGTACTTC CASSLALGLAGVGEQYF
once TRBJ1-2 TRBV29-1 TRBD1 TGCAGCGTTGAAGGGACAGGTGATCCTAACTATGGCTACACCTTC CSVEGTGDPNYGYTF
- TRBJ1-4 TRBV9 - TGTGCCAGCAGCGTCGGACAGAGAAATGAAAAACTGTTTTTT CASSVGQRNEKLFF
- TRBJ2-2 TRBV7-2 TRBD1 TGTGCCAGCAGCCCACAGGGGTTATCGACCGGGGAGCTGTTTTTT CASSPQGLSTGELFF
- TRBJ2-7 TRBV7-3 - TGTGCCAGCAGCTTAATAGAGGGTTACGAGCAGTACTTC CASSLIEGYEQYF
- TRBJ1-1 TRBV2 TRBD1 TGTGCCAGCAGTGAGAGGGACAGGTATGAAGCTTTCTTT CASSERDRYEAFF
- TRBJ1-6 TRBV7-2 - TGTGCCAGCAGCTTAGCAAGAGATAATTCACCCCTCCACTTT CASSLARDNSPLHF
few TRBJ2-1 TRBV28 TRBD2 TGTGCCAGCATCCAACTAGCGGGAGTGAGTTGGAATGAGCAGTTCTTC CASIQLAGVSWNEQFF
few TRBJ1-2 TRBV3-1/TRBV3-2 - TGTGCCAGCAGCCAAAAAGATCCCAAGGTTTCGTATGGCTACACCTTC CASSQKDPKVSYGYTF
- TRBJ2-5 TRBV4-3 - TGCGCCAGCAGCCAAGATATAGAACGGTTGGCAGAGACCCAGTACTTC CASSQDIERLAETQYF
- TRBJ2-1 TRBV9 - TGTGCCAGCAGCCCCCTCTATGGCGCGCAGTTCTTC CASSPLYGAQFF
- TRBJ2-1 TRBV12-3/TRBV12-4 - TGTGCCAGCAGTCCAACAGCTAATGAGCAGTTCTTC CASSPTANEQFF
- TRBJ2-3 TRBV28 - TGTGCCAGCCCCCCCTACGGGGGCTACACAGATACGCAGTATTTT CASPPYGGYTDTQYF
- TRBJ2-1 TRBV7-2 - TGTGCCAGCAGCTCCTCGGGATTCCGGCATAATGAGCAGTTCTTC CASSSSGFRHNEQFF
- TRBJ1-1 TRBV3-1/TRBV3-2 - TGTGCCAGCAGCCATGGACAGCCGAACACTGAAGCTTTCTTT CASSHGQPNTEAFF
- TRBJ1-2 TRBV28 - TGTGCCAGCAGTTTTTGGCAAGACTATGGCTACACCTTC CASSFWQDYGYTF
- TRBJ1-3 TRBV18 - TGTGCCAGCCAACCCTCGGGTGGTGGAAACACCATATATTTT CASQPSGGGNTIYF
- TRBJ2-4 TRBV5-1 TRBD2 TGCGCCAGCAGTATAGCGGGAAGATTGAACATTCAGTACTTC CASSIAGRLNIQYF
- TRBJ1-6 TRBV6-5 TRBD1 TGTGCCAGCTCGACAGGGTACGATAATTCACCCCTCCACTTT CASSTGYDNSPLHF
- TRBJ2-7 TRBV7-9 - TGTGCCAGCAGCATCGGACGTGCTTTAGGCTACGAGCAGTACTTC CASSIGRALGYEQYF
- TRBJ2-1 TRBV11-3 TRBD2 TGTGCCAGCAGCTTAGGGTCTAGCGGGAGTGCTACCGATGAGCAGTTCTTC CASSLGSSGSATDEQFF
- TRBJ1-1 TRBV7-2 - TGTGCCAGCAGCTTAGAGCGAGGCGTTAGAGCGGTAGCTTTCTTT CASSLERGVRAVAFF
- TRBJ2-1 TRBV6-5 - TGTGCCACTGAGGGAGGCTACAATGAGCAGTTCTTC CATEGGYNEQFF
- TRBJ1-5 TRBV27 - TGTGCCAGCAGTTTTATTGTCAATCAGCCCCAGCATTTT CASSFIVNQPQHF
- TRBJ1-5 TRBV19 - TGTGCCAGTAGTTATCGGGAAACCAATCAGCCCCAGCATTTT CASSYRETNQPQHF
- TRBJ2-1 TRBV4-3 - TGCGCCAGCAGCCTCCGGAATGAGCAGTTCTTC CASSLRNEQFF
- TRBJ2-1 TRBV6-4 TRBD2 TGTGCCAGCAGTGACATTCTAGCGGGGGCCGCTGAGCAGTTCTTC CASSDILAGAAEQFF
few TRBJ2-2 TRBV19 - TGTGCCAGTCGAAATCCGGCCTCCCTTCTCGGCGGGGAGCTGTTTTTT CASRNPASLLGGELFF
- TRBJ1-2 TRBV6-5 - TGTGCCAGCAGACCTGGTCGGCTTGAATCGGGCTACACCTTC CASRPGRLESGYTF
- TRBJ1-2 TRBV4-3 - TGCGCCAGCAGCCTCGGACTGGTCGGCTACACCTTC CASSLGLVGYTF
- TRBJ1-5 TRBV7-6 TRBD1 TGTGCCAGCAGCTGGCCGGACAGGGTTCATCAGCCCCAGCATTTT CASSWPDRVHQPQHF
once TRBJ1-2 TRBV11-2 TRBD1 TGTGCCAGCAGCCTTACAGGGGAATATGGCTACACCTTC CASSLTGEYGYTF
- TRBJ1-2 TRBV6-1 TRBD1 TGTGCCAGCAGTGACCAACAGGGGGCGGACTATGGCTACACCTTC CASSDQQGADYGYTF
- TRBJ2-2 TRBV3-1/TRBV3-2 TRBD1 TGTGCCAGCAGACCAGACAGGGCCCCGAACACCGGGGAGCTGTTTTTT CASRPDRAPNTGELFF
- TRBJ1-3 TRBV19 - TGTGCCAGTACTTTAGGGGAAGTAACCTCTGGAAACACCATATATTTT CASTLGEVTSGNTIYF
- TRBJ1-6 TRBV7-2 - TGTGCCAGCAGCTTAGGTTCCACTATACGGGATTCACCCCTCCACTTT CASSLGSTIRDSPLHF
- TRBJ2-1 TRBV12-3/TRBV12-4 TRBD1 TGTGCCAGCAGTCGGGACAGATATGTAGAGCAGTTCTTC CASSRDRYVEQFF
- TRBJ2-6 TRBV30 TRBD1 TGTGCCTGGGAGCTGACAGGGGGCTTTTCTGGGGCCAACGTCCTGACTTTC CAWELTGGFSGANVLTF